This is a list of T cell receptor beta chains from one sample in a study of T-cell memory formation after mild COVID-19. A single record per CDR3 protein comes from TCRdb applying MiXCR to the 5' RACE reads. The sample includes 150,000 or so distinct CDR3 sequences, approximately 14% of them seen just once. The sequenced material came from PBMCs or a T cell subset sorted from them (not recorded which). These receptor sequences come from an adult woman who had mild COVID-19 (a few samples of this study predate the infection). Cell type and time point are not known. Each CDR3 is given with its conserved first and last residue. The D gene is left open where the match is weak. The listing skips clone size in some rows; elsewhere it reads once, few, many or a size class.

clone size	D gene	J gene	V gene	CDR3 protein	CDR3 DNA
.	.	TRBJ2-2	TRBV19	CASSIVSVRGNTGELFF	TGTGCCAGTAGTATAGTAAGCGTACGGGGGAACACCGGGGAGCTGTTTTTT
.	.	TRBJ1-1	TRBV7-8	CASSLLGGPEAFF	TGTGCCAGCAGCTTACTCGGGGGGCCTGAAGCTTTCTTT
.	.	TRBJ2-3	TRBV24-1	CATSEGTRAADTQYF	TGTGCCACCAGTGAGGGGACACGGGCGGCAGATACGCAGTATTTT
.	.	TRBJ2-7	TRBV6-2/TRBV6-3	CASSYFGGAAYEQYF	TGTGCCAGCAGTTACTTCGGTGGAGCGGCCTACGAGCAGTACTTC
few	.	TRBJ1-1	TRBV20-1	CSVANAEAFF	TGCAGTGTCGCGAACGCTGAAGCTTTCTTT
many	.	TRBJ2-2	TRBV10-3	CAISDVDTGELFF	TGTGCCATCAGTGATGTTGACACCGGGGAGCTGTTTTTT
few	.	TRBJ1-2	TRBV7-9	CASRSGWRDYGYTF	TGTGCCAGCAGGTCCGGTTGGAGGGACTATGGCTACACCTTC
few	.	TRBJ1-1	TRBV27	CASSHQPRTGLNTEAFF	TGTGCCAGCAGCCACCAGCCACGGACGGGGCTGAACACTGAAGCTTTCTTT
few	TRBD2	TRBJ2-2	TRBV24-1	CATSVAGANTGELFF	TGTGCCACCAGTGTTGCGGGGGCGAACACCGGGGAGCTGTTTTTT
.	TRBD2	TRBJ2-3	TRBV9	CASSVDSGGSGTQYF	TGTGCCAGCAGCGTAGATAGCGGGGGAAGCGGTACGCAGTATTTT
few	TRBD1	TRBJ2-2	TRBV7-9	CAGTNRGINTGELFF	TGTGCCGGCACAAACAGGGGTATTAACACCGGGGAGCTGTTTTTT
.	.	TRBJ2-7	TRBV7-6	CASSLDEQLYEQYF	TGTGCCAGCAGCTTAGACGAACAGCTCTACGAGCAGTACTTC
many	TRBD1	TRBJ2-1	TRBV12-3/TRBV12-4	CASSQTGNYNEQFF	TGTGCCAGCAGTCAGACAGGGAATTACAATGAGCAGTTCTTC
.	.	TRBJ2-3	TRBV6-5	CASSYTTTGGFADTQYF	TGTGCCAGCAGTTACACGACAACCGGGGGTTTCGCAGATACGCAGTATTTT
few	TRBD1	TRBJ1-5	TRBV14	CASSLTGSNQPQHF	TGTGCCAGCAGCCTGACAGGGAGCAATCAGCCCCAGCATTTT
.	.	TRBJ2-7	TRBV20-1	CSARRSGASSYEQYF	TGCAGTGCTAGAAGATCGGGAGCCAGCTCCTACGAGCAGTACTTC
.	TRBD1	TRBJ2-3	TRBV12-5	CASGQNSARGQSDTQYF	TGTGCTAGTGGACAAAACTCGGCCAGGGGGCAGTCAGATACGCAGTATTTT
.	.	TRBJ2-1	TRBV5-1	CASSSVVEQFF	TGCGCCAGCAGCTCAGTAGTTGAGCAGTTCTTC
.	TRBD1	TRBJ1-1	TRBV3-1	CASTLYRGRTEAFF	TGTGCCAGCACCCTTTACAGGGGGCGAACTGAAGCTTTCTTT
.	.	TRBJ2-3	TRBV5-4	CASSWEEIDTQYF	TGTGCCAGCAGCTGGGAGGAGATAGATACGCAGTATTTT
.	TRBD2	TRBJ2-5	TRBV29-1	CSVVPPSGNPKETQYF	TGCAGCGTTGTACCCCCTAGCGGGAACCCAAAGGAGACCCAGTACTTC
many	TRBD1	TRBJ1-2	TRBV7-2	CASSSQPWTGDYGYTF	TGTGCCAGCAGCTCGCAGCCTTGGACAGGGGACTATGGCTACACCTTC
many	TRBD2	TRBJ2-6	TRBV6-2/TRBV6-3	CASSYGSGRAFGANVLTF	TGTGCCAGCAGTTACGGTAGCGGGAGGGCATTTGGGGCCAACGTCCTGACTTTC
few	.	TRBJ2-2	TRBV9	CASSVEGSYTGELFF	TGTGCCAGCAGCGTAGAAGGTAGCTACACCGGGGAGCTGTTTTTT
many	.	TRBJ2-7	TRBV12-3/TRBV12-4	CASSLASDEQYF	TGTGCCAGCAGTTTAGCTAGCGACGAGCAGTACTTC
.	.	TRBJ2-6	TRBV5-1	CASSPDPSRSGANVLTF	TGCGCCAGCAGCCCGGACCCCTCAAGGTCTGGGGCCAACGTCCTGACTTTC
few	.	TRBJ2-1	TRBV12-3/TRBV12-4	CASIGVFSYNEQFF	TGTGCCAGCATTGGGGTGTTCTCCTACAATGAGCAGTTCTTC
few	TRBD2	TRBJ2-1	TRBV30	CAWSAGLAGGAGEQFF	TGTGCCTGGAGTGCGGGACTAGCGGGAGGGGCAGGTGAGCAGTTCTTC
.	.	TRBJ1-1	TRBV12-5	CASGLVRNRASPEAFF	TGTGCTAGTGGTTTGGTACGAAACAGGGCTAGCCCTGAAGCTTTCTTT
few	TRBD2	TRBJ2-1	TRBV6-4	CASSEDPVREGYEQFF	TGTGCCAGCAGTGAGGACCCGGTGAGGGAGGGATATGAGCAGTTCTTC
.	TRBD2	TRBJ2-1	TRBV7-3	CASSIGTSGDNEQFF	TGTGCCAGCAGCATCGGGACTAGCGGAGACAATGAGCAGTTCTTC
.	.	TRBJ2-3	TRBV11-2	CASSQPLGPGVRDTQYF	TGTGCCAGCAGCCAGCCCTTGGGGCCCGGTGTAAGAGATACGCAGTATTTT
once	.	TRBJ1-1	TRBV2	CASSWTILEAFF	TGTGCCAGCAGTTGGACAATTCTTGAAGCTTTCTTT
few	TRBD2	TRBJ2-1	TRBV9	CASSASGRAAYNEQFF	TGTGCCAGCAGCGCCAGCGGGAGGGCCGCTTACAATGAGCAGTTCTTC
many	TRBD2	TRBJ2-2	TRBV5-1	CASSLTSGRGNTGELFF	TGCGCCAGCAGCTTGACTAGCGGGAGAGGGAACACCGGGGAGCTGTTTTTT
.	.	TRBJ2-3	TRBV11-2	CASSLSPNTDTQYF	TGTGCCAGCAGCTTGAGCCCAAACACAGATACGCAGTATTTT
.	TRBD1	TRBJ2-1	TRBV20-1	CSARPRDRDYNEQFF	TGCAGTGCTAGACCCCGGGACAGGGACTACAATGAGCAGTTCTTC
few	TRBD2	TRBJ2-7	TRBV10-3	CAISPSGRNFYEQYF	TGTGCCATCAGTCCTAGCGGGAGGAATTTCTACGAGCAGTACTTC
few	.	TRBJ2-2	TRBV6-1	CASQGGGPDTGELFF	TGTGCCAGCCAGGGGGGAGGGCCGGACACCGGGGAGCTGTTTTTT
.	TRBD2	TRBJ2-5	TRBV9	CASSPRGREEETQYF	TGTGCCAGCAGCCCCCGTGGGCGGGAGGAAGAGACCCAGTACTTC
.	.	TRBJ2-1	TRBV19	CASSISAGSYNEQFF	TGTGCCAGTAGTATATCGGCGGGATCCTACAATGAGCAGTTCTTC
.	.	TRBJ2-2	TRBV9	CASSPEGRGGSGELFF	TGTGCCAGCAGCCCAGAGGGCAGGGGGGGATCCGGGGAGCTGTTTTTT
.	.	TRBJ1-5	TRBV4-3	CASSAGAQQGQPQHF	TGCGCCAGCTCTGCCGGGGCCCAGCAGGGTCAGCCCCAGCATTTT
few	.	TRBJ2-7	TRBV29-1	CSVSRTWGSSYEQYF	TGCAGCGTTAGCCGGACGTGGGGCAGCTCCTACGAGCAGTACTTC
once	.	TRBJ2-5	TRBV5-8	CASRFGEYQETQYF	TGTGCCAGCCGCTTCGGGGAGTACCAAGAGACCCAGTACTTC
few	.	TRBJ2-5	TRBV4-3	CATSRGVEETQYF	TGCGCCACCTCCCGAGGGGTTGAAGAGACCCAGTACTTC